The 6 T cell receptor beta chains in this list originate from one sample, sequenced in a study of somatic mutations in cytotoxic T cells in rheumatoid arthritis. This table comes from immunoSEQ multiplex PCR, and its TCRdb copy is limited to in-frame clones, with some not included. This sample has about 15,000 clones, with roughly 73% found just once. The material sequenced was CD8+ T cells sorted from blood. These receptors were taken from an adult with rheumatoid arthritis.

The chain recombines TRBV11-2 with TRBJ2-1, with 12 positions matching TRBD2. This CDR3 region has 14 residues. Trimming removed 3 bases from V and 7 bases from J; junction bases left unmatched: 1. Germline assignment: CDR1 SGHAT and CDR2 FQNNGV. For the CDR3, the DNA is TGTGCCAGCAGCTTGCTAGCGGGAGGGAATGAGCAGTTCTTC. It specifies CASSLLAGGNEQFF.

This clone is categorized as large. CDR3: CASRGGREIEQFF. CDR3 sequence (DNA): TGTGCCAGCAGGGGCGGCCGGGAGATTGAGCAGTTCTTC. This chain uses TRBV7-9 with TRBJ2-1, with D possibly being TRBD2 (6 bases). The CDR3 covers 13 residues. V was cut by 6 bases and J by 9 bases, with 15 bases left in between. Per the germline V gene, CDR1 is SEHNR and CDR2 is FQNEAQ (reference sequence).

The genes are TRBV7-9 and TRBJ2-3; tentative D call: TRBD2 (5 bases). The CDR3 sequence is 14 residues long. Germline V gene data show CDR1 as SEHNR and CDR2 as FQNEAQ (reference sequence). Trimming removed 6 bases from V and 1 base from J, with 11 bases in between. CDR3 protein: CASRLGSGTDTQYF. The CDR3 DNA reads TGTGCCAGCAGACTAGGGAGTGGCACAGATACGCAGTATTTT.

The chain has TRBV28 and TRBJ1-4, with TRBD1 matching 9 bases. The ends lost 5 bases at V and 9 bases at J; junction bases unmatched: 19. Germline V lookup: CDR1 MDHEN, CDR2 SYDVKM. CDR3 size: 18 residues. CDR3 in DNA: TGTGCCAGCAGTCCCTGGGGGACAGGGCGAATTCAAAGGCAAAAACTGTTTTTT. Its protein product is CASSPWGTGRIQRQKLFF. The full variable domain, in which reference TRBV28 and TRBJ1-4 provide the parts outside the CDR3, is DVKVTQSSRYLVKRTGEKVFLECVQDMDHENMFWYRQDPGLGLRLIYFSYDVKMKEKGDIPEGYSVSREKKERFSLILESASTNQTSMYLCASSPWGTGRIQRQKLFFGSGTQLSVL.

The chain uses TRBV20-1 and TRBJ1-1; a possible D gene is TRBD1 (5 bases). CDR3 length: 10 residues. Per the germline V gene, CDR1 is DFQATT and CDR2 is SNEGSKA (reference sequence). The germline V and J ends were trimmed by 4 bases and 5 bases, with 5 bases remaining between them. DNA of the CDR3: TGCAGTGCTACAGGGACTGAAGCTTTCTTT. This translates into CSATGTEAFF.

The CDR3 sequence is CASEGLNSPLHF. The CDR3, as DNA: TGTGCCAGCGAAGGGTTAAATTCACCCCTCCACTTT. The gene calls are TRBV11-1 and TRBJ1-6; unclear D gene. The CDR3 runs to 12 residues. CDR1 and CDR2 from the germline V gene are SGHAT and FQDESV (reference sequence). V was cut by 8 bases and J by 7 bases, with 9 bases left in between.